This is a list of T cell receptor beta chains from one sample in a study of T-cell reconstitution after alpha-beta-depleted transplantation in children. TCRdb independently ran MiXCR on the PCR reads; one entry per CDR3 protein. The sample has roughly 300,000 distinct CDR3 sequences, 9.5% to 13% seen once. Sequencing used peripheral blood, obtained 180 days after TCRalphabeta/CD19-depleted stem cell transplant. These TCRs come from a male patient aged 2-10 years who had a stem cell transplant for chronic granulomatous disease, so the T cells may come from the graft donor. Both conserved end residues are part of each CDR3. A D gene is named only where the DNA matches it firmly. Size values are once, few and many counts, or a class for expanded clones, and some rows have none.

TRBJ2-3	TRBV10-3	many	TRBD1	CAISMLTGRAADTQYF	TGTGCCATCAGCATGCTGACAGGGCGAGCGGCAGATACGCAGTATTTT
TRBJ2-2	TRBV29-1	many	-	CSVWGRAGELFF	TGCAGCGTATGGGGCAGAGCCGGGGAGCTGTTTTTT
TRBJ2-7	TRBV5-1	many	-	CASSGQTYEQYF	TGCGCCAGCAGCGGACAGACCTACGAGCAGTACTTC
TRBJ2-7	TRBV5-1	many	TRBD2	CASSKSGKGTYEQYF	TGCGCCAGCAGCAAAAGCGGGAAGGGAACCTACGAGCAGTACTTC
TRBJ2-4	TRBV5-1	many	-	CASSLITPGLAKNIQYF	TGCGCCAGCAGCTTAATTACTCCAGGGTTAGCCAAAAACATTCAGTACTTC
TRBJ1-1	TRBV27	many	-	CASSPWTELSTEAFF	TGTGCCAGCAGTCCCTGGACAGAGCTGAGCACTGAAGCTTTCTTT
TRBJ2-7	TRBV7-6	-	-	CASSSRPAYEQHF	TGTGCCAGCAGCTCCCGCCCAGCCTACGAGCAGCACTTC
TRBJ2-2	TRBV20-1	many	TRBD2	CSASRLAGDTGELFF	TGCAGTGCTAGTCGACTAGCGGGGGACACCGGGGAGCTGTTTTTT
TRBJ2-7	TRBV20-1	many	-	CSASGSPYEQYF	TGCAGTGCTAGCGGGAGCCCCTACGAGCAGTACTTC
TRBJ2-7	TRBV7-2	many	-	CASSTGLRYEQYF	TGTGCCAGCAGCACGGGACTTCGCTACGAGCAGTACTTC
TRBJ2-1	TRBV24-1	many	TRBD2	CATSVSVSGRSYNEQFF	TGTGCCACCAGTGTCTCTGTCAGCGGGAGATCCTACAATGAGCAGTTCTTC
TRBJ2-1	TRBV5-1	many	TRBD2	CASRLAGGNNEQFF	TGCGCCAGCAGGTTAGCGGGAGGTAACAATGAGCAGTTCTTC
TRBJ2-3	TRBV7-9	many	-	CASRYKVGDTQYF	TGTGCCAGCAGGTATAAAGTTGGTGATACGCAGTATTTT
TRBJ2-2	TRBV7-9	many	-	CASSFWPASNTGELFF	TGTGCCAGCAGCTTTTGGCCAGCCTCGAACACCGGGGAGCTGTTTTTT
TRBJ2-1	TRBV20-1	many	-	CSADGRYNEQFF	TGCAGTGCTGACGGGAGATACAATGAGCAGTTCTTC
TRBJ2-3	TRBV10-1	many	TRBD2	CASSDGLAGGSNTDTQYF	TGCGCCAGCAGCGATGGACTAGCGGGAGGGTCGAACACAGATACGCAGTATTTT
TRBJ2-7	TRBV28	many	-	CASSETEGRQYF	TGTGCCAGCAGCGAAACAGAGGGCCGGCAGTACTTC
TRBJ2-7	TRBV29-1	many	-	CSVEWGEEQYF	TGCAGCGTTGAGTGGGGGGAGGAGCAGTACTTC
TRBJ1-2	TRBV20-1	many	-	CSALELGPNYGYTF	TGCAGTGCCCTAGAGTTAGGGCCTAACTATGGCTACACCTTC
TRBJ1-4	TRBV28	many	-	CATGTLSGKLFF	TGTGCCACCGGGACCCTTAGCGGAAAACTGTTTTTT
TRBJ1-4	TRBV29-1	many	-	CSVGPGVGEKLFF	TGCAGCGTTGGACCTGGGGTGGGTGAAAAACTGTTTTTT
TRBJ1-4	TRBV20-1	-	-	CSARDLEKLFF	TGCAGTGCTAGAGATCTTGAAAAACTGTTTTTT
TRBJ1-4	TRBV10-3	medium-sized	-	CATGLAGVTNEKLFF	TGTGCCACGGGACTAGCGGGAGTAACTAATGAAAAACTGTTTTTT
TRBJ1-1	TRBV7-2	many	-	CASSLDGGPNTEAFF	TGTGCCAGCAGCTTAGATGGGGGCCCGAACACTGAAGCTTTCTTT
TRBJ2-1	TRBV28	many	-	CASRPRPYGSSYNEQFF	TGTGCCAGCAGGCCCCGGCCATATGGTAGCTCCTACAATGAGCAGTTCTTC
TRBJ2-1	TRBV20-1	many	-	CSAWSSRQVHNEQFF	TGCAGTGCTTGGTCATCTAGACAGGTTCACAATGAGCAGTTCTTC
TRBJ1-2	TRBV20-1	many	-	CSARDDGRYGYTF	TGCAGTGCTAGAGACGATGGTCGCTATGGCTACACCTTC
TRBJ2-7	TRBV28	many	TRBD2	CASSSLLASSSYEQYF	TGTGCCAGCAGTTCCCTACTAGCGTCGAGCTCCTACGAGCAGTACTTC
TRBJ2-3	TRBV7-7	many	-	CASSLGGGGGDTQYF	TGTGCTAGCAGCTTGGGGGGAGGTGGAGGAGATACGCAGTATTTT
TRBJ2-1	TRBV24-1	many	-	CATSDPPGYGAYNEQFF	TGTGCCACCAGTGATCCCCCAGGGTACGGTGCCTACAATGAGCAGTTCTTC
TRBJ2-2	TRBV5-1	many	TRBD1	CASSRDRGANTGELFF	TGCGCCAGCAGCCGGGACAGGGGAGCGAACACCGGGGAGCTGTTTTTT
TRBJ2-5	TRBV5-4	few	TRBD1	CATPEGMDRGWETQYF	TGTGCCACCCCTGAGGGTATGGACAGGGGTTGGGAGACCCAGTACTTC
TRBJ2-3	TRBV7-3	many	-	CASSDSSWGTDTQYF	TGTGCCAGCAGCGACAGTTCGTGGGGCACAGATACGCAGTATTTT
TRBJ2-7	TRBV18	many	TRBD2	CASSPLREEGEQYF	TGTGCCAGCTCACCACTACGGGAGGAGGGCGAGCAGTACTTC
TRBJ2-7	TRBV10-3	many	TRBD1	CAIMDRGLYEQYF	TGTGCCATCATGGACAGGGGGCTGTACGAGCAGTACTTC
TRBJ2-1	TRBV30	many	-	CAWSKRGRYDNEQFF	TGTGCCTGGAGTAAGCGTGGCAGGTACGACAATGAGCAGTTCTTC